This T cell receptor beta chain is from a study of OX40 agonist ivuxolimab in advanced cancers. Clones were read by immunoSEQ multiplex PCR, and TCRdb kept only the in-frame ones, dropping some. The sample lists about 54,000 clones, approximately 80% occurring once. Germline V CDR1 and CDR2: SGDLS, YYNGEE. This CDR3 contains 14 residues. The J segment lost 2 bases and the V segment lost 4 bases, leaving 4 bases of the junction unmatched. The V and J genes are TRBV9 and TRBJ2-7; 9 nucleotides match TRBD1. Sequenced material: CD4+ or CD8+ T cells sorted from blood, taken in a trial of the OX40 agonist ivuxolimab. This sequence originates from an adult with an advanced solid tumor such as melanoma, head and neck, liver or kidney cancer. Here the CDR3 DNA reads TGTGCCAGCAGCCCACGGGACAGGGCCTACGAGCAGTACTTC. Translation gives CASSPRDRAYEQYF.